Detailed here is one T cell receptor (beta chain). The CDR3 extends over 15 amino acids. CDR1 and CDR2 (germline): SGHRS, YFSETQ. V shed 4 bases and J shed 3 bases, with 16 bases lying between them. This entry belongs to a study of shared clonotypes between healthy human individuals. Study information: The study used three CD4 naive, three CD4 memory, two CD8 naive and one CD8 memory plate per donor.

200 ng DNA, 30,000 or so T cell genomes, went into each sorted-subset replicate PCR. Assay: immunoSEQ multiplex PCR; the TCRdb copy retains only in-frame clones and omits some. Of fewer than 2.5 million clones detected, 93% appear once; the ten largest clones hold around 0.37%. Source material: naive CD4+ T cells from PBMCs. Subset denoted: CD45RA+ positively selected. The genes are TRBV5-1 and TRBJ1-1, with D maybe TRBD1 (6 bases). The receptor comes from a man aged 18-30 years in good health. Some clones in this sample may be carry-over from other donors' samples. The CDR3 loop reads CASSVQGRGDTEAFF. The CDR3 nucleotides are TGCGCCAGCAGCGTACAGGGCCGGGGGGACACTGAAGCTTTCTTT.